Below, 12 T cell receptor beta chains from the same sample are listed, as sequenced in a study of T cell changes during pregnancy in multiple sclerosis. Sequencing used immunoSEQ multiplex PCR; TCRdb keeps in-frame clones, though not all of them. The table shows some 70,000 clones, with over 75% occurring only once. The starting material was CD8+ T cells from peripheral blood mononuclear cells, obtained before pregnancy. Receptors were obtained from a female donor with multiple sclerosis, enrolled in a pregnancy study.

The rearrangement uses TRBV27 and TRBJ1-1, with D possibly being TRBD1 (6 bases). Germline CDR1 reads MNHEY; CDR2 reads SMNVEV (reference sequence). V was shortened by 1 base and J by 1 base, with 13 bases between the two germline ends. CDR3 length: 16 amino acids. The CDR3 sequence is CASSLWAGQKNTEAFF. The CDR3 region has the DNA TGTGCCAGCAGTTTATGGGCCGGACAGAAGAACACTGAAGCTTTCTTT.

This chain joins TRBV29-1 and TRBJ1-1; D call uncertain. The CDR3 runs 15 residues. Trimming cost V 7 bases and J 2 bases, with 20 bases left between them. Germline values: CDR1 SQVTM, CDR2 ANQGSEA. DNA for the CDR3: TGCAGCGCCCGAGGCGTGGAGGGAGGAAACACTGAAGCTTTCTTT. Translating gives CSARGVEGGNTEAFF.

The chain is built from TRBV19 and TRBJ1-2, with 7 positions matching TRBD1. There are 13 residues in the CDR3. Germline V gene sequence: CDR1 LNHDA, CDR2 SQIVND (reference sequence). The J segment lost 8 bases and the V segment lost 5 bases, leaving 8 bases of the junction unmatched. CDR3 protein: CASSEEGAGGYTF. The CDR3, as DNA: TGTGCCAGTAGTGAAGAGGGGGCGGGGGGCTACACCTTC.

The CDR3 is CASSADSLNEKLFF. The CDR3 nucleotides read TGTGCCAGCAGCGCGGACAGCCTTAATGAAAAACTGTTTTTT. The chain joins TRBV9 to TRBJ1-4; D is perhaps TRBD1 (6 bases). The CDR3 sequence is 14 residues long. Germline V lookup: CDR1 SGDLS, CDR2 YYNGEE. The germline V and J ends were trimmed by 3 bases and 4 bases, with 10 bases remaining between them.

This clone has just a few counts. V usage is TRBV27 and J usage is TRBJ1-6, with no clear D. V was shortened by 4 bases and J by 8 bases, with 9 bases between the two germline ends. Per germline, CDR1 MNHEY and CDR2 SMNVEV (reference sequence). The CDR3 runs 13 residues. The chain's CDR3 is CASSWVGDSPLHF. Written as DNA, the CDR3 is TGTGCCAGCAGTTGGGTTGGAGATTCACCCCTCCACTTT.

CDR3 protein: CAWSVTGQLYNEQFF. The DNA of the CDR3 is TGTGCCTGGAGTGTCACGGGACAGCTCTACAATGAGCAGTTCTTC. The chain uses TRBV30 and TRBJ2-1, with 7 bases identical to TRBD1. V dropped 0 bases and J dropped 3; count of bases not matched to a gene: 5. Germline CDR1 and CDR2: GTSNPN and SVGIG (reference sequence). The CDR3 runs 15 residues.

The gene calls are TRBV6-4 and TRBJ2-1, with D perhaps TRBD1 (5 bases). CDR3 length equals 15 residues. CDR1 and CDR2 (germline): MRHNA, SNTAGT. Trimming shortened V by 3 bases and J by 4 bases, and 13 bases separated the two germline ends. The CDR3 loop reads CASSDGQGEYNEQFF. CDR3 in DNA: TGTGCCAGCAGTGATGGTCAGGGCGAGTACAATGAGCAGTTCTTC.

The rearrangement links TRBV19 to TRBJ1-2, with 7 nucleotides matching TRBD1. Germline CDR1 reads LNHDA; CDR2 reads SQIVND (reference sequence). The CDR3 sequence is 12 residues long. Trimming removed 5 bases from V and 6 bases from J; junction bases left unmatched: 3. The CDR3 sequence is CASSVDRDGYTF. The CDR3 bases are TGTGCCAGTAGTGTTGACAGGGATGGCTACACCTTC.

V gene TRBV5-5 combines with J gene TRBJ2-2, with 8 bases fitting TRBD2. This CDR3 is 15 amino acids long. Germline values: CDR1 SGHKS, CDR2 YYEKEE (reference sequence). With V trimmed by 4 bases and J by 2 bases, 4 bases remained unmatched. The CDR3 nucleotides are TGTGCCAGCAGCCCATGGACTAGCAACACCGGGGAGCTGTTTTTT. Translation: CASSPWTSNTGELFF.

V and J are TRBV5-6 and TRBJ2-7; 9 bases fit TRBD1. There are 15 residues in the CDR3. V shed 0 bases and J 3 bases; nucleotides not matched to a gene: 4. Germline assignment: CDR1 SGHDT and CDR2 YYEEEE. CDR3 sequence: CASSLATGGFYEQYF. The CDR3 DNA sequence: TGTGCCAGCAGCTTGGCCACAGGGGGCTTCTACGAGCAGTACTTC. The whole variable domain, filled in from reference TRBV5-6 and TRBJ2-7, reads DAGVTQSPTHLIKTRGQQVTLRCSPKSGHDTVSWYQQALGQGPQFIFQYYEEEERQRGNFPDRFSGHQFPNYSSELNVNALLLGDSALYLCASSLATGGFYEQYFGPGTRLTVT.

This chain uses TRBV5-6 with TRBJ2-7; tentative D call: TRBD1 (6 bases). The CDR3 consists of 13 residues. Deletions cut 4 bases from V and 6 bases from J, with 14 bases between. Looked up from germline, CDR1 is SGHDT and CDR2 is YYEEEE. CDR3 DNA: TGTGCCAGCAGCCAAGGGGGTCGCCTCGAGCAGTACTTC. Amino acids: CASSQGGRLEQYF. The full variable domain, with the rest looked up from reference TRBV5-6 and TRBJ2-7, is DAGVTQSPTHLIKTRGQQVTLRCSPKSGHDTVSWYQQALGQGPQFIFQYYEEEERQRGNFPDRFSGHQFPNYSSELNVNALLLGDSALYLCASSQGGRLEQYFGPGTRLTVT.

The rearrangement uses TRBV10-1 and TRBJ2-3; D perhaps matches TRBD2 (5 bases). The CDR3 is made up of 14 amino acids. V lost 6 bases and J lost 4, with 14 bases in between. Germline V gene sequence: CDR1 WNHNN, CDR2 SYGVQD (reference sequence). CDR3 coding DNA: TGCGCCAGCAGATCCCCGAGGGTTGCAGATACGCAGTATTTT. As protein: CASRSPRVADTQYF.